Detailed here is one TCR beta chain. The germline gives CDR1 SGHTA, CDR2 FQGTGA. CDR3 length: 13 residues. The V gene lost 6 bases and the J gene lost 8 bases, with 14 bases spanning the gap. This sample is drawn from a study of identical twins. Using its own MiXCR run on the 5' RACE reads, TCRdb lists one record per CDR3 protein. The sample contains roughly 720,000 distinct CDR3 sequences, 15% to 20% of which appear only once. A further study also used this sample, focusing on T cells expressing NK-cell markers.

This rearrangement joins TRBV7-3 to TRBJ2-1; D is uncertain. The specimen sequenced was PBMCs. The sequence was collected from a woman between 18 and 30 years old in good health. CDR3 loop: CASSLMQAHEQFF. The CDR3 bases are TGTGCCAGCAGTCTTATGCAGGCCCATGAGCAGTTCTTC. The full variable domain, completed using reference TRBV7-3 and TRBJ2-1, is GAGVSQTPSNKVTEKGKYVELRCDPISGHTALYWYRQSLGQGPEFLIYFQGTGAADDSGLPNDRFFAVRPEGSVSTLKIQRTERGDSAVYLCASSLMQAHEQFFGPGTRLTVL.